Below are 16 T cell receptor beta chains sequenced from a single sample in a study of cytomegalovirus exposure and HLA in healthy donors. Primers for the PCR totalled 60 Vbeta and 13 Jbeta. TCRdb keeps only in-frame clones here, not all; method: immunoSEQ multiplex PCR. Altogether 70,000 or so clones are present, 82% being singletons, with the ten largest covering roughly 2%. Input material: PBMCs. Every receptor here comes from a man younger than 35 in good health and CMV-seronegative.

The chain links TRBV5-6 to TRBJ2-5, with TRBD1 matching over 7 bases. J gave up 2 bases and V 5 bases, and 3 bases lay outside the gene matches. The CDR3 is 13 residues long. The germline gives CDR1 SGHDT, CDR2 YYEEEE. The DNA for the CDR3 is TGTGCCAGCAGATCAGGGGGTCAAGAGACCCAGTACTTC. It specifies CASRSGGQETQYF.

CDR3 nucleotides: TGTGCCAGCAGCTTCGGACTAGCGGGAGGCCCGTCAGGGACCCAGTACTTC. Protein product: CASSFGLAGGPSGTQYF. This rearrangement joins TRBV7-9 to TRBJ2-5; 14 bases align to TRBD2. Trimming cost V 3 bases and J 7 bases; bases outside gene matches: 10. The CDR3 is 17 residues long. Germline V gene sequence: CDR1 SEHNR, CDR2 FQNEAQ (reference sequence).

The rearrangement links TRBV5-6 to TRBJ2-7, with TRBD1 identical over 9 bases. Germline-derived CDR1 and CDR2 are SGHDT and YYEEEE. V was pared by 3 bases and J by 6 bases, with 7 bases of the junction left unmatched. CDR3 size: 14 residues. CDR3 sequence reads: CASSWGQGSGEQYF. For the CDR3, the DNA is TGTGCCAGCAGCTGGGGACAGGGCTCGGGCGAGCAGTACTTC.

This clone is a singleton in its sample. The V call is TRBV18, the J call TRBJ2-1, with D perhaps TRBD2 (7 bases). V dropped 4 bases and J dropped 0 bases, with 13 bases sitting between them. CDR3 length equals 16 residues. Per the germline V gene, CDR1 is KGHSH and CDR2 is LQKENI. The CDR3 sequence: CASSLGGASSYNEQFF. The CDR3 DNA follows: TGTGCCAGCTCACTAGGGGGGGCCAGCTCCTACAATGAGCAGTTCTTC.

The chain recombines TRBV5-1 with TRBJ2-4; 7 positions agree with TRBD1. Germline CDR1 reads SGHRS; CDR2 reads YFSETQ. V gave up 0 bases and J gave up 8 bases; unmatched junction bases: 11. The CDR3 runs 16 residues. CDR3 coding DNA: TGCGCCAGCAGCTTGGAGGGGGCAAGGGGTTGGGACATTCAGTACTTC. Encoded protein: CASSLEGARGWDIQYF.

V is TRBV6-6 and J is TRBJ1-6; 9 nucleotides line up with TRBD1. V shed 6 bases and J 18 bases; nucleotides not matched to a gene: 12. Germline CDR1 is MNHNY and CDR2 is SVGAGI (reference sequence). There are 13 residues in the CDR3. The CDR3 coding sequence is TGTGCCAGCAGCCCTACGAGGGACAGGGTATCCCACTTT. Translated, it gives CASSPTRDRVSHF.

This chain links TRBV28 with TRBJ1-2; 8 bases are a match to TRBD1. J was trimmed by 3 bases and V by 7 bases; bases with no gene match: 7. Germline lookup yields CDR1 MDHEN and CDR2 SYDVKM. The CDR3 is 14 residues long. In DNA, the CDR3 is TGTGCCAGCAACGGACAGGGAGGAGACTATGGCTACACCTTC. This translates into CASNGQGGDYGYTF.

The chain recombines TRBV6-6 with TRBJ1-3; TRBD1 is a possible D gene (5 bases). V dropped 7 bases and J dropped 2 bases, with 18 bases sitting between them. Germline CDR1 reads MNHNY; CDR2 reads SVGAGI (reference sequence). This CDR3 has 16 amino acids. CDR3 coding DNA: TGTGCCAGCACCCTATTACCCAGGGCGGCTGGAAACACCATATATTTT. This encodes CASTLLPRAAGNTIYF.

This clone occurred once. The chain has TRBV7-2 and TRBJ2-1, with 10 bases fitting TRBD2. The J segment lost 6 bases and the V segment lost 5 bases, leaving 10 bases of the junction unmatched. Per germline, CDR1 SGHTA and CDR2 FQGNSA. The CDR3 length is 16 residues. The CDR3 spells CASSAILAGVANEQFF. Written as DNA, the CDR3 is TGTGCCAGCAGCGCTATTCTAGCGGGAGTGGCCAATGAGCAGTTCTTC.

This clone was seen only a few times. The chain combines TRBV30 with TRBJ2-6; D unresolved. CDR1 and CDR2 from the germline V gene are GTSNPN and SVGIG (reference sequence). V lost 0 bases and J lost 1, with 7 bases in between. The CDR3 is 15 amino acids. CDR3 region: CAWSVMYSGANVLTF. The CDR3 bases are TGTGCCTGGAGTGTTATGTATTCTGGGGCCAACGTCCTGACTTTC.

For the CDR3, the DNA is TGCGCCAGCAGCCCCCACAGGGATCCCCAAGAAGCTTTCTTT. This sequence encodes CASSPHRDPQEAFF. V usage is TRBV4-3 and J usage is TRBJ1-1; D may be TRBD1 (6 bases). The germline V and J ends were trimmed by 4 bases and 8 bases, with 17 bases remaining between them. Germline loops: CDR1 LGHNA, CDR2 YSLEER. The CDR3 length is 14 residues.

This clone occurred once. In nucleotides, the CDR3 is TGTGCCTGGAGTGAGGTACAGGGAGCTGAAGCTTTCTTT. It translates to CAWSEVQGAEAFF. This chain connects TRBV30 to TRBJ1-1, with D maybe TRBD1 (6 bases). The CDR3 sequence is 13 residues long. The V gene's germline CDR1 is GTSNPN and CDR2 SVGIG (reference sequence). The V gene lost 1 base and the J gene lost 6 bases, with 12 bases spanning the gap.

This chain links TRBV15 with TRBJ1-2, with 9 bases identical to TRBD1. CDR3 length: 15 amino acids. V dropped 6 bases and J dropped 2; count of bases not matched to a gene: 7. Germline V gene sequence: CDR1 LNHNV, CDR2 YYDKDF (reference sequence). CDR3 sequence reads: CATRENRGLNYGYTF. The CDR3 bases are TGTGCCACCAGAGAAAACAGGGGGCTGAACTATGGCTACACCTTC.

This chain joins TRBV18 and TRBJ1-4; 7 nucleotides match TRBD1. CDR3 size: 15 residues. CDR1 and CDR2 from the germline V gene are KGHSH and LQKENI. Trimming at V came to 2 bases and at J to 8 bases, leaving 8 bases not matched to a gene. DNA for the CDR3: TGTGCCAGCTCACCATTGAAGGGGGCAGGGGAAAAACTGTTTTTT. Translation gives CASSPLKGAGEKLFF.

The chain uses TRBV4-2 and TRBJ2-7, with TRBD1 matching over 8 bases. V lost 4 bases and J lost 0; bases outside the gene matches: 5. The CDR3 is 15 residues long. Germline V gene data show CDR1 as LGHNA and CDR2 as YNFKEQ. The CDR3 spells CASSLQTGDSYEQYF. Written as DNA, the CDR3 is TGTGCCAGCAGCCTCCAGACAGGGGACTCCTACGAGCAGTACTTC.

The rearrangement uses TRBV28 and TRBJ2-6; D might be TRBD2 (6 bases). The V gene's germline CDR1 is MDHEN and CDR2 SYDVKM. Trimming took 7 bases from V and 4 from J, leaving 17 bases between them. The CDR3 contains 16 residues. The CDR3 spells CASTPQGGSGANVLTF. The CDR3 DNA sequence: TGTGCCAGCACTCCTCAGGGAGGCTCCGGGGCCAACGTCCTGACTTTC.